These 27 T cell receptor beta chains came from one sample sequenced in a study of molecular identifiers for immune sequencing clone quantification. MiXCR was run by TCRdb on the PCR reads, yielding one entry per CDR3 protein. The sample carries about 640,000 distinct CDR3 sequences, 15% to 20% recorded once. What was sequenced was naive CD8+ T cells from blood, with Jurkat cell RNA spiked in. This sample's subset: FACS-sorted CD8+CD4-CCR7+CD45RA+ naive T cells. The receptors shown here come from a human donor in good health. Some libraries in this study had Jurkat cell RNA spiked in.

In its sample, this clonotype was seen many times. The CDR3 sequence: CASSHLRQGDETQYF. Here the CDR3 DNA reads TGTGCCAGCAGCCACCTTCGACAGGGGGATGAGACCCAGTACTTC. V is TRBV3-1 and J is TRBJ2-5; 9 bases are a match to TRBD1. Trimming took 3 bases from V and 5 from J; bases not matched to a gene: 7. Germline V lookup: CDR1 LGHDT, CDR2 YNNKEL (reference sequence). The CDR3 sequence is 15 residues long.

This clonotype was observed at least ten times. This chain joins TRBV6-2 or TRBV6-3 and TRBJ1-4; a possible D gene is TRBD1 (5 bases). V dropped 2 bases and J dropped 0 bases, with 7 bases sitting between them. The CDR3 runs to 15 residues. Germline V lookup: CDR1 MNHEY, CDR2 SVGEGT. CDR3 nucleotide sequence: TGTGCCAGCAGTTACGGGACGACAACTAATGAAAAACTGTTTTTT. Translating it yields CASSYGTTTNEKLFF.

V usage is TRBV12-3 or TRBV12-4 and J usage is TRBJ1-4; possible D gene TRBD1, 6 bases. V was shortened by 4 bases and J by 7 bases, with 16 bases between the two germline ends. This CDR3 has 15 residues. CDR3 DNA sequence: TGTGCCAGCAGTTCTTGGGAGGGGGTAGGTGAAAAACTGTTTTTT. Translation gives CASSSWEGVGEKLFF.

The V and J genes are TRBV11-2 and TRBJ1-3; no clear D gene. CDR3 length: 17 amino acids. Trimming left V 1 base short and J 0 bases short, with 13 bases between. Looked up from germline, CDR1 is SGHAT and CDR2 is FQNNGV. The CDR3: CASSLGRQTTSGNTIYF. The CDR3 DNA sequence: TGTGCCAGCAGCTTAGGCAGGCAAACCACCTCTGGAAACACCATATATTTT.

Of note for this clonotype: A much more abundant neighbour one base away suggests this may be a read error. The CDR3 is CAGRIGLTEAFF. For the CDR3, the DNA is TGTGCCGGCAGGATAGGGCTAACTGAAGCTTTCTTT. The chain employs TRBV12-3 or TRBV12-4 and TRBJ1-1; D unresolved. This CDR3 has 12 amino acids.

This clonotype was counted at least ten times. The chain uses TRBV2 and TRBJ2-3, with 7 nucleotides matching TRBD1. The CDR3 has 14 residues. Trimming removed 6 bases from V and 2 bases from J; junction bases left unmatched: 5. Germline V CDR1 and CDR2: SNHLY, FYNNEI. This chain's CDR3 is CASSQDRPTDTQYF. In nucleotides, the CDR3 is TGTGCCAGCAGCCAGGACAGGCCCACAGATACGCAGTATTTT.

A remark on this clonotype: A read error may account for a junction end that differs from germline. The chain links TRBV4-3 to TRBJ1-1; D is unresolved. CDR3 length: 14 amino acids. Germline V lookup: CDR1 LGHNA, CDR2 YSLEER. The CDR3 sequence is CASSQELPGTKAFF. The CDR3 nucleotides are TGCGCCAGCAGCCAAGAGCTGCCCGGCACTAAAGCCTTCTTT.

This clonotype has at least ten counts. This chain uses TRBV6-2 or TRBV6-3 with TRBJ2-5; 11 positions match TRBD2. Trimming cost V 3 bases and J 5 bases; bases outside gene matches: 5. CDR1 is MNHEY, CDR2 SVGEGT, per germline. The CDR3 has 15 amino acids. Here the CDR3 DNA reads TGTGCCAGCAGTTATACTAGCGGGAGTAGTGAGACCCAGTACTTC. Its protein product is CASSYTSGSSETQYF.

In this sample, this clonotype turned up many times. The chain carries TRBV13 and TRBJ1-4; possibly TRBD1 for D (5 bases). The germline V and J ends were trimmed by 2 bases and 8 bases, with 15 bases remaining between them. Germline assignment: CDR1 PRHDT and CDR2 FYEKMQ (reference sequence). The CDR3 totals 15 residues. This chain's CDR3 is CASSLSGQGGEKLFF. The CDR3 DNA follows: TGTGCCAGCAGCTTATCCGGTCAGGGAGGGGAAAAACTGTTTTTT.

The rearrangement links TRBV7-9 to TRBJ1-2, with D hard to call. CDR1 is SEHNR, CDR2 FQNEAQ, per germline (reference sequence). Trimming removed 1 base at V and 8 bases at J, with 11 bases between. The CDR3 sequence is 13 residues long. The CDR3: CASSLEASRGYTF. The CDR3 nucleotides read TGTGCCAGCAGCTTAGAGGCCTCTCGAGGCTACACCTTC. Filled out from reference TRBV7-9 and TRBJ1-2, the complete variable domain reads DTGVSQNPRHKITKRGQNVTFRCDPISEHNRLYWYRQTLGQGPEFLTYFQNEAQLEKSRLLSDRFSAERPKGSFSTLEIQRTEQGDSAMYLCASSLEASRGYTFGSGTRLTVV.

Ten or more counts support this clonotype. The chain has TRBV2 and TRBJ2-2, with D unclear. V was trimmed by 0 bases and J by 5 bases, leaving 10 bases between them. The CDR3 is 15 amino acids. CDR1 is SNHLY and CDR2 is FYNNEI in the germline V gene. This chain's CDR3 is CASSEAGRETGELFF. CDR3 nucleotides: TGTGCCAGCAGTGAAGCGGGAAGGGAAACCGGGGAGCTGTTTTTT.

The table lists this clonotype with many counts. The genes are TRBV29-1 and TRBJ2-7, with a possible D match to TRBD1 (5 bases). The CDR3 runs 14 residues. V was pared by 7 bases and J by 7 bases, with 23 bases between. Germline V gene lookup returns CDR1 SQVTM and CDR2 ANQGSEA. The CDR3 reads CSAGPDGLSGEQYF. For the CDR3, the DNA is TGCAGCGCTGGCCCCGACGGCCTCTCAGGGGAGCAGTACTTC.

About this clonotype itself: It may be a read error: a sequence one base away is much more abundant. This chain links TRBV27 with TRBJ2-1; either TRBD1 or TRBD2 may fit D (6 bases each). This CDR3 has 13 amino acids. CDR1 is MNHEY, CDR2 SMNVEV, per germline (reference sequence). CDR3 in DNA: TGTGCCAGCAGTTATGGGGGGCCCAATGAGCAGCTCTTC. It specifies CASSYGGPNEQLF.

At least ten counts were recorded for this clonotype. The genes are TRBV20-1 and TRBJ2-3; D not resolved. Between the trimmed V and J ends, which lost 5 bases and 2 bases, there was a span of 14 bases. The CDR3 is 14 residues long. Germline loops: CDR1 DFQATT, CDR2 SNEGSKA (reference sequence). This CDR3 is CSADFPTHTDTQYF. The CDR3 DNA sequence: TGCAGTGCTGATTTCCCTACACACACAGATACGCAGTATTTT.

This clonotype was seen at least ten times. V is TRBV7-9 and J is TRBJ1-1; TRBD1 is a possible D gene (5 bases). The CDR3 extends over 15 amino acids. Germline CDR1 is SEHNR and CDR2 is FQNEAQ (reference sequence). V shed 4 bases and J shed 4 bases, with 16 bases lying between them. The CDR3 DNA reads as TGTGCCAGCAGCTCCCTGGCAGGGTCGGCCACTGAAGCTTTCTTT. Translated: CASSSLAGSATEAFF.

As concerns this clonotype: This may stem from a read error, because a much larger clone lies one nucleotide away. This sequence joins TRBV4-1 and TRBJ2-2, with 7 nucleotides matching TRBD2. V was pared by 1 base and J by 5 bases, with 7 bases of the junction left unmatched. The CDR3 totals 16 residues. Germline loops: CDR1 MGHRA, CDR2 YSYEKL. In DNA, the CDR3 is TGCGCCAGCAGCCAAGTGGGGGACTATCGAACCGGGGAGCTGTTTTTT. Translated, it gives CASSQVGDYRTGELFF.

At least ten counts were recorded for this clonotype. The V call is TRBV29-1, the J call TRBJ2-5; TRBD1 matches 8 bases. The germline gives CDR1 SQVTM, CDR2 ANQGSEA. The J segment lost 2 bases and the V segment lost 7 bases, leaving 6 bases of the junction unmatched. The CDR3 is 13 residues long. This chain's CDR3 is CSAWTGHQETQYF. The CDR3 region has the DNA TGCAGCGCCTGGACAGGGCATCAAGAGACCCAGTACTTC. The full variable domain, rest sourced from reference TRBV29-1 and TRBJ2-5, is SAVISQKPSRDICQRGTSLTIQCQVDSQVTMMFWYRQQPGQSLTLIATANQGSEATYESGFVIDKFPISRPNLTFSTLTVSNMSPEDSSIYLCSAWTGHQETQYFGPGTRLLVL.

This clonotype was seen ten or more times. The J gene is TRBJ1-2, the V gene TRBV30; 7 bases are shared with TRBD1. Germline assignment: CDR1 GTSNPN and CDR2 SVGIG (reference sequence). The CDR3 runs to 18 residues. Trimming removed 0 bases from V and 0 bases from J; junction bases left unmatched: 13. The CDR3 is CAWSVGIRMDRTNYGYTF. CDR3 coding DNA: TGTGCCTGGAGTGTAGGGATCCGCATGGACAGGACTAACTATGGCTACACCTTC.

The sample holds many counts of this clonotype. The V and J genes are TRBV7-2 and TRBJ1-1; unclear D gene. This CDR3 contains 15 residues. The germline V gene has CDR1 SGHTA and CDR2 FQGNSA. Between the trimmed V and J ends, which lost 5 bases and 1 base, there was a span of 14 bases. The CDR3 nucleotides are TGTGCCAGCAGCCCCATCCGACACCAGAACACTGAAGCTTTCTTT. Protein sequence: CASSPIRHQNTEAFF. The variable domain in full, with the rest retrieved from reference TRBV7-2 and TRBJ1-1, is GAGVSQSPSNKVTEKGKDVELRCDPISGHTALYWYRQSLGQGLEFLIYFQGNSAPDKSGLPSDRFSAERTGGSVSTLTIQRTQQEDSAVYLCASSPIRHQNTEAFFGQGTRLTVV.

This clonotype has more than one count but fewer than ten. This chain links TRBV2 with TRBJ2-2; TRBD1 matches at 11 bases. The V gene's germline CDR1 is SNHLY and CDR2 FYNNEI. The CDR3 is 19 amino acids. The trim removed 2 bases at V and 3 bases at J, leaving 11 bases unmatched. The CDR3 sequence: CASSESTRTGGKDTGELFF. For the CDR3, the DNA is TGTGCCAGCAGTGAATCAACTCGGACAGGGGGCAAGGACACCGGGGAGCTGTTTTTT.

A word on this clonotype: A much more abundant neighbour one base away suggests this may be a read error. Here the CDR3 DNA reads TGTGCCAGCAGCTCGGGCGTGACAGGGGGCATGGAGCAGTTCTTC. As protein: CASSSGVTGGMEQFF. The chain joins TRBV5-6 to TRBJ2-1, with TRBD1 identical over 10 bases. CDR1 and CDR2 (germline): SGHDT, YYEEEE. The V gene end was trimmed by 3 bases and the J gene end by 10 bases; junction bases not matched to a gene: 10. This CDR3 has 15 residues.

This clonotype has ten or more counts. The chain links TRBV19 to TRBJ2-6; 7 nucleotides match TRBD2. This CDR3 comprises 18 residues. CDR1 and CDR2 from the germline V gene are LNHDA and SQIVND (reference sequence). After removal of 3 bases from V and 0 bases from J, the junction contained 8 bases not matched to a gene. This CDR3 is CASSITPGLYSGANVLTF. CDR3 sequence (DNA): TGTGCCAGTAGTATTACCCCGGGACTATACTCTGGGGCCAACGTCCTGACTTTC.

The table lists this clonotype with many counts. This CDR3 reads CASSYSTGLGNIQYF. The DNA for the CDR3 is TGTGCCAGCAGCTACTCGACAGGGCTTGGAAACATTCAGTACTTC. The J gene is TRBJ2-4, the V gene TRBV7-2; 7 nucleotides align to TRBD1. The CDR3 has 15 amino acids. V dropped 4 bases and J dropped 6; count of bases not matched to a gene: 9. Germline CDR1 and CDR2: SGHTA and FQGNSA.

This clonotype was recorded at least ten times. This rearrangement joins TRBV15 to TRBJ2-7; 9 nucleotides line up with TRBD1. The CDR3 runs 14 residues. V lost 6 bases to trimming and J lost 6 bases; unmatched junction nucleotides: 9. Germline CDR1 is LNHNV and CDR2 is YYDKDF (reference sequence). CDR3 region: CATRTGTGLREQYF. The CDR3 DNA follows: TGTGCCACCAGAACCGGGACAGGGCTACGCGAGCAGTACTTC.

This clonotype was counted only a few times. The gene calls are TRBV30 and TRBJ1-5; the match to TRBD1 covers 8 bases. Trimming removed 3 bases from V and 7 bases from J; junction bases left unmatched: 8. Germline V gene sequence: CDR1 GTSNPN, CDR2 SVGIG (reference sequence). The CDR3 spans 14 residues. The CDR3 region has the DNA TGTGCCTGGAGCAGAGGACAGGGCCCGCAGCCCCAGCATTTT. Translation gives CAWSRGQGPQPQHF.

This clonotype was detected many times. The CDR3 DNA is TGTGCCAGCAGCTTCGCGGGCTCGACAGGGGGTCTGTACGAGCAGTACTTC. Its protein product is CASSFAGSTGGLYEQYF. J is TRBJ2-7 and V is TRBV5-5; 9 nucleotides align to TRBD1. From germline, CDR1 is SGHKS and CDR2 YYEKEE (reference sequence). This CDR3 contains 17 residues. Trimming removed 2 bases from V and 4 bases from J; junction bases left unmatched: 13.

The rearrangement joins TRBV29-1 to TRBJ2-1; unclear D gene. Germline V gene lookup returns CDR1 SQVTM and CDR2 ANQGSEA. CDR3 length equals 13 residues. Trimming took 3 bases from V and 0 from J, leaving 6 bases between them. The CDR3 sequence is CSVEESSYNEQFF. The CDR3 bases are TGCAGCGTTGAGGAGAGCTCCTACAATGAGCAGTTCTTC.